Presented here are 17 T cell receptor beta chains from one specimen sequenced in a study of OX40 agonist ivuxolimab in advanced cancers. Sequenced by immunoSEQ multiplex PCR; TCRdb stores in-frame clones only, minus some. The repertoire has some 110,000 clones, less than 95% of them found once; the top ten carry 0.7% to 0.9%. The specimen comprised CD4+ or CD8+ T cells sorted from blood, sampled in a trial of the OX40 agonist ivuxolimab. The receptors were gathered from an adult with an advanced solid tumor such as melanoma, head and neck, liver or kidney cancer.

About this clone: This same CDR3 is encoded by further DNA sequences in the sample. The chain couples TRBV7-9 to TRBJ1-1; D gene uncertain. CDR3 length: 13 amino acids. CDR1 is SEHNR and CDR2 is FQNEAQ in the germline V gene (reference sequence). V was shortened by 2 bases and J by 0 bases, with 4 bases between the two germline ends. The CDR3 sequence: CASSLTMNTEAFF. The DNA for the CDR3 is TGTGCCAGCAGCTTAACAATGAACACTGAAGCTTTCTTT.

In this sample, this clone turned up once. The chain carries TRBV29-1 and TRBJ1-1; 7 bases agree with TRBD1. In germline, CDR1 is SQVTM, CDR2 ANQGSEA. The CDR3 sequence is 13 residues long. With V trimmed by 3 bases and J by 1 base, 2 bases remained unmatched. CDR3 sequence (DNA): TGCAGCGTTGATAGGGGGCGGAACACTGAAGCTTTCTTT. It is translated as CSVDRGRNTEAFF.

This rearrangement joins TRBV6-5 to TRBJ1-1; D is ambiguous. This CDR3 comprises 12 residues. Germline CDR1 reads MNHEY; CDR2 reads SVGAGI. With 6 bases removed from V and 1 base from J, the gap between germline ends came to 6 bases. The CDR3 is CASRDWNTEAFF. The CDR3 DNA reads as TGTGCCAGCAGAGATTGGAACACTGAAGCTTTCTTT.

The CDR3 nucleotides read TGTGCCAGCAGCCGCTGGGAGTTCACCACCAATGAGCAGTTCTTC. Translating it yields CASSRWEFTTNEQFF. The V gene is TRBV6-6, the J gene TRBJ2-1; a possible D gene is TRBD2 (5 bases). Germline V lookup: CDR1 MNHNY, CDR2 SVGAGI (reference sequence). This CDR3 region has 15 residues. V lost 6 bases and J 6 bases, leaving 18 bases between the germline ends.

The J gene is TRBJ2-6, the V gene TRBV5-4; 7 bases are a match to TRBD1. The CDR3 contains 18 residues. The ends lost 2 bases at V and 2 bases at J; junction bases unmatched: 10. In germline, CDR1 is SGHNT, CDR2 YYREEE (reference sequence). CDR3 sequence reads: CASSLDRVRNTGANVLTF. The CDR3 nucleotides are TGTGCCAGCAGCTTAGACAGGGTGAGAAACACTGGGGCCAACGTCCTGACTTTC.

This chain uses TRBV30 with TRBJ1-5; no definite D call. The CDR3 totals 13 residues. With 5 bases removed from V and 0 bases from J, the gap between germline ends came to 8 bases. Germline lookup yields CDR1 GTSNPN and CDR2 SVGIG (reference sequence). This CDR3 is CAWGTLSNQPQHF. In DNA, the CDR3 is TGTGCCTGGGGCACCCTTAGCAATCAGCCCCAGCATTTT.

The V gene is TRBV27, the J gene TRBJ2-7, with TRBD2 matching 7 bases. Germline loops: CDR1 MNHEY, CDR2 SMNVEV (reference sequence). There are 15 residues in the CDR3. The ends lost 5 bases at V and 3 bases at J; junction bases unmatched: 10. The CDR3 protein is CASSKTRDYGYEQYF. DNA for the CDR3: TGTGCCAGCAGTAAAACCCGGGACTACGGCTACGAGCAGTACTTC.

The chain recombines TRBV7-9 with TRBJ2-2, with 8 bases matching TRBD2. Losses at the gene ends were 11 bases for V and 0 bases for J; bases not matched to a gene: 8. This CDR3 region has 15 residues. Looked up from germline, CDR1 is SEHNR and CDR2 is FQNEAQ (reference sequence). CDR3: CAPTTSGANTGELFF. Written as DNA, the CDR3 is TGTGCCCCCACTACTAGCGGCGCGAACACCGGGGAGCTGTTTTTT.

This chain uses TRBV30 with TRBJ2-3; D gene ambiguous. V dropped 0 bases and J dropped 5 bases, with 6 bases sitting between them. Germline CDR1 and CDR2: GTSNPN and SVGIG (reference sequence). The CDR3 runs to 12 residues. In DNA, the CDR3 is TGTGCCTGGAGTGTAATAGAAGATACGCAGTATTTT. Its translation is CAWSVIEDTQYF.

The rearrangement joins TRBV5-1 to TRBJ2-1; D remains ambiguous. This CDR3 comprises 15 residues. Deletions cut 2 bases from V and 1 base from J, with 10 bases between. Germline assignment: CDR1 SGHRS and CDR2 YFSETQ. The CDR3 sequence: CASSLPGQSYNEQFF. The CDR3, as DNA: TGCGCCAGCAGCTTACCGGGCCAGTCCTACAATGAGCAGTTCTTC.

The chain recombines TRBV7-9 with TRBJ2-3, with 9 nucleotides matching TRBD1. Germline CDR1 reads SEHNR; CDR2 reads FQNEAQ (reference sequence). The J segment lost 3 bases and the V segment lost 2 bases, leaving 3 bases of the junction unmatched. This CDR3 is built from 15 residues. The CDR3 nucleotides read TGTGCCAGCAGCTTACGGGGACAGGGAACAGATACGCAGTATTTT. This encodes CASSLRGQGTDTQYF.

The V call is TRBV6-5, the J call TRBJ2-5, with no clear D. The V gene's germline CDR1 is MNHEY and CDR2 SVGAGI. The CDR3 length is 13 residues. With 2 bases removed from V and 5 bases from J, the gap between germline ends came to 9 bases. CDR3 in DNA: TGTGCCAGCAGTTACGATTCGCAGGAGACCCAGTACTTC. Protein: CASSYDSQETQYF.

This rearrangement joins TRBV5-4 to TRBJ2-3, with D possibly TRBD2 on 5 matching bases. CDR1 and CDR2 (germline): SGHNT, YYREEE (reference sequence). CDR3 length equals 15 residues. Between the trimmed V and J ends, which lost 0 bases and 4 bases, there was a span of 12 bases. The CDR3 here is CASSLDLREADTQYF. The CDR3 DNA sequence: TGTGCCAGCAGCTTGGATCTGAGGGAAGCAGATACGCAGTATTTT.

Only one count was recorded for this clone. The genes are TRBV19 and TRBJ1-2, with 11 bases lining up with TRBD1. Per the germline V gene, CDR1 is LNHDA and CDR2 is SQIVND (reference sequence). V was clipped by 11 bases and J by 2 bases; unmatched bases: 7. The CDR3 runs to 14 residues. The chain's CDR3 is CAVQGQGVNYGYTF. CDR3 bases: TGTGCCGTCCAGGGACAGGGGGTCAACTATGGCTACACCTTC.

This chain connects TRBV5-4 to TRBJ1-6; unclear D gene. The germline gives CDR1 SGHNT, CDR2 YYREEE (reference sequence). V dropped 4 bases and J dropped 10 bases, with 21 bases sitting between them. The CDR3 has 16 amino acids. The CDR3 loop reads CASSRAGLRLNSPLHF. The CDR3 nucleotides read TGTGCCAGCAGCCGTGCCGGACTAAGGCTCAACTCACCCCTCCACTTT.

CDR3 sequence (DNA): TGTGCCAGCAGCCAAGGGGACAGGGGGGGTAACTATGGCTACACCTTC. Translation: CASSQGDRGGNYGYTF. This rearrangement joins TRBV13 to TRBJ1-2; TRBD1 aligns across 11 bases. V shed 5 bases and J 1 base; nucleotides not matched to a gene: 6. CDR3 length equals 16 residues. Germline CDR1 and CDR2: PRHDT and FYEKMQ (reference sequence).

The V call is TRBV29-1, the J call TRBJ2-1; D may correspond to TRBD1 or TRBD2 (5 bases each). V gave up 7 bases and J gave up 8 bases, with 15 bases separating them. CDR1 SQVTM and CDR2 ANQGSEA come from the germline V gene. The CDR3 contains 12 residues. CDR3 sequence reads: CSARLGDHEQFF. The CDR3 nucleotides are TGCAGCGCCCGGCTGGGGGATCATGAGCAGTTCTTC.